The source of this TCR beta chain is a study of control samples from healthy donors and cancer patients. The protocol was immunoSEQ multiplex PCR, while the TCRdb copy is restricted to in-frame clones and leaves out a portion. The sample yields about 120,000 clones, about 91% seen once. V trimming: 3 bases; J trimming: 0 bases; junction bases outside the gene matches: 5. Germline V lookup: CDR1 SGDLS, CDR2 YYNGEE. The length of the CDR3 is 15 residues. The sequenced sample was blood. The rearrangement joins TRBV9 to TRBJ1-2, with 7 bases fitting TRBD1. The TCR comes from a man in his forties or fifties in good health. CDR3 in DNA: TGTGCCAGCAGCGGAGGGGACAGCCCTAACTATGGCTACACCTTC. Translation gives CASSGGDSPNYGYTF.